This T cell receptor beta chain was recovered during a study of T cells in Graves' hyperthyroidism and ophthalmopathy. Study-level points and caveats: Most thyroid-expanded clonotypes above 0.001 were also found in blood. A model using 13 V-J features told ophthalmopathy apart from stable hyperthyroidism.

Trimming took off 8 bases at V and 0 bases at J, with 20 bases between the two ends. The CDR3 is 17 residues long. CDR1 and CDR2 (germline): SNHLY, FYNNEI. The study left out patients who had uncontrolled infection, other autoimmune disease, pregnancy or lactation. Diagnostic assessment was based on clinical symptoms, serum thyroxine and TRAb, thyroid ultrasound and orbital computed tomography. From RNA transcripts, TCR beta CDR3 regions were amplified. HTBI primers were the set used in a first-round RT-PCR of the TCR CDR3. TCRdb itself ran the multiplex PCR reads through MiXCR, one entry per CDR3 protein. The sample lists about 840,000 distinct CDR3 sequences, over 35% occurring once. Points on this clonotype: Its antigen remains unidentified.

Sequencing used blood. The receptor's source is a man aged 18 to 29 with Graves' hyperthyroidism. This chain uses TRBV2 with TRBJ1-5; D possibly corresponds to TRBD1 (5 bases). The CDR3 sequence: CASLGGTPLYSNQPQHF. CDR3 in DNA: TGTGCCAGCTTGGGCGGGACGCCATTATATAGCAATCAGCCCCAGCATTTT.